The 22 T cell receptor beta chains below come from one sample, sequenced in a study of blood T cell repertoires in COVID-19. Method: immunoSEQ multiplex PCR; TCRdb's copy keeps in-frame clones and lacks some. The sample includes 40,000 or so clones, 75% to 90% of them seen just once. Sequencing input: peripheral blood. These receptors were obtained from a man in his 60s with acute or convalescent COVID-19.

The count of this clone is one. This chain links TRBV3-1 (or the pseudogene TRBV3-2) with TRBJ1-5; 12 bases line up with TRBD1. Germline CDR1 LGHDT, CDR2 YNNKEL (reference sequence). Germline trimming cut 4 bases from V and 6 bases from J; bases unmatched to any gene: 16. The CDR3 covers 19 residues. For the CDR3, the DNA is TGTGCCAGCAGCCTTCAGACCCCGGGACAGGGGGCGGACAGTCAGCCCCAGCATTTT. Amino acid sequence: CASSLQTPGQGADSQPQHF.

The CDR3 here is CASSSGHPWETQYF. DNA for the CDR3: TGTGCCAGTAGCAGCGGGCACCCGTGGGAGACCCAGTACTTC. This chain links TRBV19 with TRBJ2-5; weak D call: TRBD2 (6 bases). From germline, CDR1 is LNHDA and CDR2 SQIVND (reference sequence). The V end lost 6 bases, the J end lost 5 bases, and 16 bases lay between the germline ends. The CDR3 totals 14 residues. Based on the CDR3 plus reference TRBV19 and TRBJ2-5, the full variable domain is DGGITQSPKYLFRKEGQNVTLSCEQNLNHDAMYWYRQDPGQGLRLIYYSQIVNDFQKGDIAEGYSVSREKKESFPLTVTSAQKNPTAFYLCASSSGHPWETQYFGPGTRLLVL.

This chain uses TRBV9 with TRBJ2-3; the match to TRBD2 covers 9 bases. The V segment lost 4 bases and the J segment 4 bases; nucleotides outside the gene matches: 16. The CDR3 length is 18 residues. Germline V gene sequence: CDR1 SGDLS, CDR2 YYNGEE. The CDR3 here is CASSPQAGGVAVADTQYF. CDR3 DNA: TGTGCCAGCAGCCCTCAAGCGGGAGGTGTGGCGGTAGCAGATACGCAGTATTTT.

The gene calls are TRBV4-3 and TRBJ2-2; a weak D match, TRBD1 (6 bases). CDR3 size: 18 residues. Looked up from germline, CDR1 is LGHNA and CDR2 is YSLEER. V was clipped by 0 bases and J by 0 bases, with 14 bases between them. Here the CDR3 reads CASSQEAGRGSNTGELFF. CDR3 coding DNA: TGCGCCAGCAGCCAAGAGGCTGGCAGGGGTTCGAACACCGGGGAGCTGTTTTTT.

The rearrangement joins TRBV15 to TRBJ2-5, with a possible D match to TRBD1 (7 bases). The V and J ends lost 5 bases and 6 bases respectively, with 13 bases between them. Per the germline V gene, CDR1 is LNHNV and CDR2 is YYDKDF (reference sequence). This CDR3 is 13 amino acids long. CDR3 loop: CATSPQGGQTQYF. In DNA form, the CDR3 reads TGTGCCACCAGCCCCCAGGGGGGCCAGACCCAGTACTTC.

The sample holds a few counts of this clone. CDR3 sequence (DNA): TGCGCCAGCAGCCAAGATCAGGGCGGCCGGACTGAAGCTTTCTTT. Its protein product is CASSQDQGGRTEAFF. The genes are TRBV4-1 and TRBJ1-1, with D maybe TRBD1 (5 bases). V shed 0 bases and J shed 5 bases, with 13 bases lying between them. The germline V gene has CDR1 MGHRA and CDR2 YSYEKL. CDR3 length: 15 residues.

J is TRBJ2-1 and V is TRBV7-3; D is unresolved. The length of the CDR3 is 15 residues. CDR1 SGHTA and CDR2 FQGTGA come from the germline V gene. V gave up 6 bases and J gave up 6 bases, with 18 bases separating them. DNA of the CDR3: TGTGCCAGCAGTCCCGGTCCAGGCCGGTTCAATGAGCAGTTCTTC. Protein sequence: CASSPGPGRFNEQFF.

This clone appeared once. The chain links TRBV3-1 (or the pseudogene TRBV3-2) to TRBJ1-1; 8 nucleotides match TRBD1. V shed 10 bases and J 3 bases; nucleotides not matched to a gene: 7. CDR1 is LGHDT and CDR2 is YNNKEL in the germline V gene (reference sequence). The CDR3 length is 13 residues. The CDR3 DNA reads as TGTGCCACCGGGGGACAGGCGGACACTGAAGCTTTCTTT. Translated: CATGGQADTEAFF.

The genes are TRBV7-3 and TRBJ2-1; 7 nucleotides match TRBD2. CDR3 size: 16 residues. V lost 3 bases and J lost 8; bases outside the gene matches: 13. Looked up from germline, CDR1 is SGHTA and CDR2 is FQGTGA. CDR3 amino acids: CASSFSLRGSGDEQFF. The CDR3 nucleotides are TGTGCCAGCAGCTTTTCCCTTCGCGGGAGCGGCGATGAGCAGTTCTTC.

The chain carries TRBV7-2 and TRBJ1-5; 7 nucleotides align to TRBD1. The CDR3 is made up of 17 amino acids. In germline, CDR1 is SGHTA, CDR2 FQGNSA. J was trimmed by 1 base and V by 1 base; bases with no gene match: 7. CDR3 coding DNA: TGTGCCAGCAGCTTAGTGGGGGGACAGTACAGCAATCAGCCCCAGCATTTT. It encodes CASSLVGGQYSNQPQHF.

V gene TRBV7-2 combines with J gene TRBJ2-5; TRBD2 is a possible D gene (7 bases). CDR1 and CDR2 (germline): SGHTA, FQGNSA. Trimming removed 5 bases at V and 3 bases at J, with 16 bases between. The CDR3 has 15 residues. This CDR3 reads CASSPRGGAEETQYF. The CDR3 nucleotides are TGTGCCAGCAGCCCGAGGGGGGGGGCGGAAGAGACCCAGTACTTC.

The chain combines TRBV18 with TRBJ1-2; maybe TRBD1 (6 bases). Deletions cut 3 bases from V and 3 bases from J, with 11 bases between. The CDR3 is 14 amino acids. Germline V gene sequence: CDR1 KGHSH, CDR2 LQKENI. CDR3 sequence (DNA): TGTGCCAGCTCACCCAACAGGGAACACTATGGCTACACCTTC. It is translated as CASSPNREHYGYTF.

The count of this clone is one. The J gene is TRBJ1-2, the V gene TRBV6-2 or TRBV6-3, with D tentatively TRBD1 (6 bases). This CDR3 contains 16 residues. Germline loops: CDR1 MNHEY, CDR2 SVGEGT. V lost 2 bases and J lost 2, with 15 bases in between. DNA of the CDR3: TGTGCCAGCAGTTACGCGGGGGCCGAGGGGAACTATGGCTACACCTTC. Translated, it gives CASSYAGAEGNYGYTF.

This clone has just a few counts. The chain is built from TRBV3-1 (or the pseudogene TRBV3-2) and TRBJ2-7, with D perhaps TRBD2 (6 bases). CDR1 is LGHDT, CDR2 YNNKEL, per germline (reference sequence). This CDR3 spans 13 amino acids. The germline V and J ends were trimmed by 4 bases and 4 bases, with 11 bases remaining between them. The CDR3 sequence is CASSPRGGYEQYF. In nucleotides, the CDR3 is TGTGCCAGCAGCCCGCGGGGTGGGTACGAGCAGTACTTC.

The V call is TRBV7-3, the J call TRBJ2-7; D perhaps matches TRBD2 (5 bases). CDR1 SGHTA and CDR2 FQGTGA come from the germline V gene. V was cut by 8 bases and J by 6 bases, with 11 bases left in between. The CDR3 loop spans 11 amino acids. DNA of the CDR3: TGTGCCAGCGGGCAAGGGAGCGAGCAGTACTTC. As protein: CASGQGSEQYF.

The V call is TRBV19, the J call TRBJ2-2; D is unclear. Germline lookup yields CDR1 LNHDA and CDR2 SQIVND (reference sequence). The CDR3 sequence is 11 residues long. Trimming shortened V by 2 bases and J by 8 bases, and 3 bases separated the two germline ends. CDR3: CASSILGELFF. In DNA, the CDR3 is TGTGCCAGTAGTATATTAGGGGAGCTGTTTTTT.

CDR3 region: CASSFTSGGYNEQFF. The CDR3 nucleotides read TGTGCCAGCAGCTTTACTAGCGGGGGGTACAATGAGCAGTTCTTC. The chain combines TRBV5-4 with TRBJ2-1; TRBD2 agrees at 12 bases. The length of the CDR3 is 15 residues. Germline CDR1 is SGHNT and CDR2 is YYREEE (reference sequence). V gave up 2 bases and J gave up 4 bases; unmatched junction bases: 1.

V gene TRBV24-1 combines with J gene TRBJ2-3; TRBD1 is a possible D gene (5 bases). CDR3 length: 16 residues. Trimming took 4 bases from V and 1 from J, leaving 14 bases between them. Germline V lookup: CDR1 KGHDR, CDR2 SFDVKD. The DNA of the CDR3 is TGTGCCACCAGTGACCCGTCGACAGTACGCACAGATACGCAGTATTTT. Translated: CATSDPSTVRTDTQYF.

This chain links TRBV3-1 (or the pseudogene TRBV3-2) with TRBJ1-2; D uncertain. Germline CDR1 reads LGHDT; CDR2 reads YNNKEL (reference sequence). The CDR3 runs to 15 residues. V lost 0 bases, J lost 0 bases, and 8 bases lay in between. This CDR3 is CASSQEAVPNYGYTF. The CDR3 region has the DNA TGTGCCAGCAGCCAAGAGGCAGTGCCTAACTATGGCTACACCTTC.

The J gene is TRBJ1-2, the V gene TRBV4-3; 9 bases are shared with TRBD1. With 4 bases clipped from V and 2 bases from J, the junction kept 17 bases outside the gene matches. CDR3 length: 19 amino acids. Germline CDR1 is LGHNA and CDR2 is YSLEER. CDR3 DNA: TGCGCCAGCAGCCTAGGGACAGGGCCCACAGCCGCCACGAACTATGGCTACACCTTC. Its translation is CASSLGTGPTAATNYGYTF.

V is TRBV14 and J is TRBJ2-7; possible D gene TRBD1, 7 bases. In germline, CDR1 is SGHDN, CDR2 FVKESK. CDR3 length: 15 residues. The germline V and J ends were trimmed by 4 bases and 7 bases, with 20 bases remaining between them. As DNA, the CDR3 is TGTGCCAGCAGCCTCTTGGAGGGACAGCCTTGGGAGCAGTACTTC. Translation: CASSLLEGQPWEQYF.

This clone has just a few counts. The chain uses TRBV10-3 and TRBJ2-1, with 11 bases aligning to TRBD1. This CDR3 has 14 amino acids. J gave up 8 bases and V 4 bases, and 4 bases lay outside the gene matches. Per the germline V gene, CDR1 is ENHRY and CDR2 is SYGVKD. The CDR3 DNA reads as TGTGCCATCAGTGGGACAGGGGGCGAAGATGAGCAGTTCTTC. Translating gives CAISGTGGEDEQFF.